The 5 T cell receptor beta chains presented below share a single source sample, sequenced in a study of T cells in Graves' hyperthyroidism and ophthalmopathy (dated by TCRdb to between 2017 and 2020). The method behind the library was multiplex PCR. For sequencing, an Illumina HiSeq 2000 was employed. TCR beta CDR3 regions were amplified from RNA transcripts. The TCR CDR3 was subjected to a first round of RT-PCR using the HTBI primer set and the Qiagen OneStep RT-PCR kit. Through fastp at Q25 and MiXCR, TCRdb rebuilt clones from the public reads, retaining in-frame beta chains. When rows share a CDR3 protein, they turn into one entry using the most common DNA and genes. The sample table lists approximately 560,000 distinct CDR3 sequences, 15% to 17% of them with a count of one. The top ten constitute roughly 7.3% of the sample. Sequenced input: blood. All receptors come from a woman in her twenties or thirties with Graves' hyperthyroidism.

In DNA form, the CDR3 reads TGCGCCAGCAGCAAATCCGGGACAGGGGGCATTTATACTGAAGCTTTCTTT. Translating gives CASSKSGTGGIYTEAFF. The chain has TRBV5-1 and TRBJ1-1; 12 bases align to TRBD1. The CDR3 is made up of 17 amino acids. J lost 5 bases, V lost 4 bases, and 12 bases had no gene match. Germline V gives CDR1 SGHRS, CDR2 YFSETQ.

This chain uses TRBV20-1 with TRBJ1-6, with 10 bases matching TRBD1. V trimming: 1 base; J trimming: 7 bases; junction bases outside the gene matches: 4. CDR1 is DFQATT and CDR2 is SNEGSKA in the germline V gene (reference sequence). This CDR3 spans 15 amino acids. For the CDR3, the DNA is TGCAGTGCTAGAGCCGGGACAGGGGACAATTCACCCCTCCACTTT. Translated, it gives CSARAGTGDNSPLHF.

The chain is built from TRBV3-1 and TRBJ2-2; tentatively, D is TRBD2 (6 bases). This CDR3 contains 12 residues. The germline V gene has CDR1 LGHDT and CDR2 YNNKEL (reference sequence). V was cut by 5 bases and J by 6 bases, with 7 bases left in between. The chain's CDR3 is CASSWGAGELFF. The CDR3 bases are TGTGCCAGCAGCTGGGGGGCCGGGGAGCTGTTTTTT.

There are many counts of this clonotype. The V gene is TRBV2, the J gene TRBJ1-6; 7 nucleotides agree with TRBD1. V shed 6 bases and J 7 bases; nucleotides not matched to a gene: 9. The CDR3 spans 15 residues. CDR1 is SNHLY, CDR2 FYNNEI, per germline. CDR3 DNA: TGTGCCAGCAGGACAGGGAGGAGGGAAAATTCACCCCTCCACTTT. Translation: CASRTGRRENSPLHF.

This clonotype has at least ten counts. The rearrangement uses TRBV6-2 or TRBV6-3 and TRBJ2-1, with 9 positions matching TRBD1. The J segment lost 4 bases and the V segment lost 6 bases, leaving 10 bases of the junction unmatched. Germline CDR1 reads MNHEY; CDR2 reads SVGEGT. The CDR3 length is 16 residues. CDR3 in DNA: TGTGCCAGCAGCCCTCCGACCGGGACAGGGTACAATGAGCAGTTCTTC. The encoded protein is CASSPPTGTGYNEQFF.